This T cell receptor beta chain was sequenced during a study of molecular identifiers for immune sequencing clone quantification. Study-wide points: Jurkat TCR RNA from one cell was spiked into approximately 930,000 naive cells, and it was reportedly detectable there.

TCRdb reprocessed the PCR reads with MiXCR, giving one entry per CDR3 protein. This sample has about 320,000 distinct CDR3 sequences; 20% to 25% occur once, and the top ten carry about 0.79%. This clonotype was detected ten times or more. The antigen is undetermined. Looked up from germline, CDR1 is PRHDT and CDR2 is FYEKMQ (reference sequence). Trimming took 4 bases from V and 2 from J; bases not matched to a gene: 4. The CDR3 totals 15 residues. RNA fractions of 10%, 30% or 50% and 20,000 to 1,000,000 sorted cells were the source of naive CD8 libraries. The sequencing sample was made of naive CD8+ T cells from blood, with Jurkat cell RNA spiked in. Subset specified: FACS-sorted CD8+CD4-CCR7+CD45RA+ naive T cells. The chain uses TRBV13 and TRBJ2-7; 11 nucleotides align to TRBD1. This sequence was found in a human donor in good health. Some libraries in this study had Jurkat cell RNA spiked in. In DNA, the CDR3 is TGTGCCAGCAGCTGGCCGGGACAGGGGGCCTACGAGCAGTACTTC. Translated: CASSWPGQGAYEQYF. Variable domain in full (rest from reference TRBV13 and TRBJ2-7): AAGVIQSPRHLIKEKRETATLKCYPIPRHDTVYWYQQGPGQDPQFLISFYEKMQSDKGSIPDRFSAQQFSDYHSELNMSSLELGDSALYFCASSWPGQGAYEQYFGPGTRLTVT.